Listed below are T cell receptor beta chains from one sample, sequenced in a study of T cell repertoires in cytomegalovirus infection. TCRdb re-called the reads through MiXCR, storing one row per CDR3 protein. The sample carries around 190,000 distinct CDR3 sequences, about an eighth recorded once. Sequenced input: PBMCs. These receptor sequences come from a human donor in good health (CMV status not recorded). Some clones in this sample may be carry-over from other donors' samples. CDR3s include the opening cysteine and the closing phenylalanine or tryptophan. D genes are given only for firm matches. The size field is filled for only some rows; it gives once, few, many or a size class.

V gene	J gene	clone size	D gene	CDR3 DNA	CDR3 protein
TRBV28	TRBJ1-1	few	-	TGTGCCAGCAGTTTAAAGCGGGGGAACACTGAAGCTTTCTTT	CASSLKRGNTEAFF
TRBV28	TRBJ2-7	many	TRBD2	TGTGCCAGCAGCCTTAAGCCGGGACTAGCGGGAGACGAGCAGTACTTC	CASSLKPGLAGDEQYF
TRBV7-9	TRBJ2-3	-	TRBD1	TGTGCCAGCAGCCCTGTGACAGGGGCCGATACGCAGTATTTT	CASSPVTGADTQYF
TRBV14	TRBJ2-1	few	-	TGTGCCAGCAGCCGCTCAGGAAACAATGAGCAGTTCTTC	CASSRSGNNEQFF
TRBV7-2	TRBJ2-1	many	TRBD1	TGTGCCAGCAGCGCTCGGGGACAGGGTTACAATGAGCAGTTCTTC	CASSARGQGYNEQFF
TRBV10-3	TRBJ1-1	-	TRBD1	TGTGCCATCAGTGATAGGGGGGACAGTCGTGAAGCTTTCTTT	CAISDRGDSREAFF
TRBV29-1	TRBJ1-2	few	-	TGCAGCGTTCCAGACAGGAACTATGGCTACACCTTC	CSVPDRNYGYTF
TRBV5-1	TRBJ2-2	-	TRBD1	TGCGCCAGCAGCTTTGGGTTGACAGGGCCAACCGGGGAGCTGTTTTTT	CASSFGLTGPTGELFF
TRBV5-1	TRBJ1-3	few	TRBD1	TGCGCCAGCAGCCTAACCGGGACAGGAAGAAACACCATATATTTT	CASSLTGTGRNTIYF
TRBV28	TRBJ1-1	few	-	TGTGCCAGCAGTTCGCACAGGGTGGAGGGCACTGAAGCTTTCTTT	CASSSHRVEGTEAFF
TRBV18	TRBJ2-5	many	-	TGTGCCAGCTCACCACCGGTACGTCAAGAGACCCAGTACTTC	CASSPPVRQETQYF
TRBV6-1	TRBJ2-1	many	-	TGTGCCAGCAGTACCCGCGCAGGCTCCTACAATGAGCAGTTCTTC	CASSTRAGSYNEQFF
TRBV10-3	TRBJ1-1	many	-	TGTGCCATCAGGGCCGGGGGGTCTGAAGCTTTCTTT	CAIRAGGSEAFF
TRBV10-3	TRBJ2-7	-	TRBD2	TGTGCCATCAGTGAGGGGGCGGGAGGGTACAACGAGCAGTACTTC	CAISEGAGGYNEQYF
TRBV6-6	TRBJ1-4	many	-	TGTGCCAGCAGTTACTCAGGGGCAACTAATGAAAAACTGTTTTTT	CASSYSGATNEKLFF
TRBV7-2	TRBJ1-1	-	TRBD1	TGTGCCAGCAGCATCTCACAGGGGTATACTGAAGCTTTCTTT	CASSISQGYTEAFF
TRBV20-1	TRBJ1-1	-	-	TGCAGTGCCCACGGGGAGCCTGAAGCTTTCTTT	CSAHGEPEAFF
TRBV11-2	TRBJ2-5	many	-	TGTGCCAGCAGCTTAGTCGGGTTGGGGGAGACCCAGTACTTC	CASSLVGLGETQYF
TRBV7-9	TRBJ1-2	-	-	TGTGCCAGCAGCTTAGTACAGTCCTATGGCTACACCTTC	CASSLVQSYGYTF
TRBV5-1	TRBJ2-7	many	-	TGCGCCAGCAGCTTGGACCTGGTCCGTTCCTACGAGCAGTACTTC	CASSLDLVRSYEQYF
TRBV29-1	TRBJ2-2	-	-	TGCAGCGTTGGCCAGGGCACCGGGGAGCTGTTTTTT	CSVGQGTGELFF
TRBV19	TRBJ2-3	many	TRBD1	TGTGCCAGTGGCTTTGACAGGGGAGGCACAGATACGCAGTATTTT	CASGFDRGGTDTQYF
TRBV5-6	TRBJ2-1	-	-	TGTGCCAGCAGCTTGAAGTTGTATTCGGAGTACAATGAGCAGTTCTTC	CASSLKLYSEYNEQFF
TRBV7-8	TRBJ2-3	many	TRBD2	TGTGCCAGCAGCAAAAGAGAGAGCGGGGGGGCAGATACGCAGTATTTT	CASSKRESGGADTQYF
TRBV7-2	TRBJ2-4	many	-	TGTGCCAGCAGCTTAGAGGCGCAGCCTCTAGCCAAAAACATTCAGTACTTC	CASSLEAQPLAKNIQYF
TRBV4-1	TRBJ2-1	few	-	TGCGCCAGCAGCCTGGGGAGCCTAGCAGTTGTGAATGAGCAGTTCTTC	CASSLGSLAVVNEQFF
TRBV20-1	TRBJ1-5	-	-	TGCAGTGCTAGGTCGGGGGGAGACAATCAGCCCCAGCATTTT	CSARSGGDNQPQHF
TRBV11-2	TRBJ2-1	-	TRBD1	TGTGCCAGCAGCATAGAAACGGGACAGTTAATGTCTGGGCAGTTCTTC	CASSIETGQLMSGQFF
TRBV5-4	TRBJ1-1	few	-	TGTGCCAGCAGCCCCAACAAGAATCAGAACACTGAAGCTTTCTTT	CASSPNKNQNTEAFF
TRBV20-1	TRBJ2-7	few	-	TGCAGCCCCTCCCGTTTCGAGCAGTACTTC	CSPSRFEQYF
TRBV7-6	TRBJ2-7	many	TRBD2	TGTGCCAGCAGCTTGGGACTAGCGGGAGGGCCGGGGTCGGGGGAGCAGTACTTC	CASSLGLAGGPGSGEQYF
TRBV24-1	TRBJ2-1	-	-	TGTGCCACCAGTGATTCGACCGGGGTAGCGAACTACAATGAGCAGTTCTTC	CATSDSTGVANYNEQFF
TRBV28	TRBJ2-2	-	-	TGTGCCAGCATCACTGGGACGGTGAACACCGGGGAGCTGTTTTTT	CASITGTVNTGELFF
TRBV4-3	TRBJ2-1	few	-	TGCGCCAGCAGCCAAGTAGAGAGCTCCTACAATGAGCAGTTCTTC	CASSQVESSYNEQFF
TRBV5-8	TRBJ2-3	-	-	TGTGCCAGCAGCTCGGAAGATACGCAGTATTTT	CASSSEDTQYF
TRBV28	TRBJ2-5	-	TRBD1	TGTGCCAGCGGACAGGGTAAAGAGACCCAGTACTTC	CASGQGKETQYF
TRBV7-8	TRBJ1-6	-	TRBD1	TGTGCCAGCAGCGCGTACTCCGGACAGGCATCACCCCTCCACTTT	CASSAYSGQASPLHF
TRBV12-3/TRBV12-4	TRBJ1-2	many	-	TGTGCCAGCAGTCCGACCGGGACCGCCGGCTACACCTTC	CASSPTGTAGYTF
TRBV9	TRBJ1-1	few	-	TGTGCCAGCAGCGTAAGAGCCGAGAACACTGAAGCTTTCTTT	CASSVRAENTEAFF
TRBV6-2/TRBV6-3	TRBJ1-5	many	-	TGTGCCAGCAGTTATGGAGGGGCGCCGAATCAGCCCCAGCATTTT	CASSYGGAPNQPQHF
TRBV29-1	TRBJ1-2	many	-	TGCAGCGTTGAGGAACAGGGCGACGGTGGCTACACCTTC	CSVEEQGDGGYTF
TRBV5-1	TRBJ2-5	-	TRBD2	TGCGCCAGCAGCTCCCTAGCGGGAGGAGAAGAGACCCAGTACTTC	CASSSLAGGEETQYF
TRBV20-1	TRBJ2-1	few	-	TGCAGTGCTAGAGATGCCCGTATCTATCAGTTCTTC	CSARDARIYQFF
TRBV20-1	TRBJ2-1	-	-	TGCAGTGCGGTAGATACCTACAATGAGCAGTTCTTC	CSAVDTYNEQFF
TRBV18	TRBJ1-6	many	-	TGTGCCAGCTCACCAGAGCAAGGATCAGCGGGTTCACCCCTCCACTTT	CASSPEQGSAGSPLHF
TRBV20-1	TRBJ2-1	many	-	TGCAGTGCTGGGGACGCCTACAATGAGCAGTTCTTC	CSAGDAYNEQFF
TRBV30	TRBJ1-1	once	-	TGTGCCGTTCGGGGAGGAAGGGGCACTGAAGCTTTCTTT	CAVRGGRGTEAFF
TRBV5-6	TRBJ2-7	-	-	TGTGCCAGCACCTTGGGGCAGGACGACGAGCAGTACTTC	CASTLGQDDEQYF
TRBV12-5	TRBJ1-1	many	TRBD1	TGTGCTAGTGGATCTACAGGGGAAATTGAAGCTTTCTTT	CASGSTGEIEAFF